A single sample gave rise to the 29 T cell receptor beta chains below, sequenced in a study of CD8 T cells in ankylosing spondylitis (dated by TCRdb to about 2017). What the study reported, not specific to this receptor: Blood from ankylosing spondylitis patients appeared to be characterized by a TCR beta motif composed of roughly 8 highly homologous amino acid variants.

Libraries were made using 5' RACE. The instrument was an Illumina HiSeq 2500. TCRdb redid the processing of the public reads, applying fastp at Q25 and MiXCR, and retained in-frame beta chains. Rows are unified per CDR3 protein, each entry keeping the most common DNA and genes. The sample data list around 130,000 distinct CDR3 sequences, and 15% to 20% of these were observed just once. The ten largest account for 30% to 35% of the sample. No antigen is known for these receptors. Input material: blood, either unsorted or a sorted T cell fraction (not recorded which). All receptors come from a male donor with ankylosing spondylitis.

The table lists this clonotype with a few counts. The chain links TRBV2 to TRBJ1-2, with D hard to call. The germline CDR1 and CDR2 sequences are SNHLY and FYNNEI. Trimming pared 8 bases from V and 8 bases from J, leaving 18 bases between. This CDR3 comprises 13 residues. The CDR3 region has the DNA TGTGCCAGCCGCTGGTCTAGTTCTCAGGGCTACACCTTC. Its protein is CASRWSSSQGYTF.

Only a few counts were recorded for this clonotype. J is TRBJ2-1 and V is TRBV7-9; D might be TRBD1 (5 bases). Germline V gives CDR1 SEHNR, CDR2 FQNEAQ (reference sequence). The CDR3 runs to 11 residues. CDR3 amino acids: CASRQLNEQFF. The CDR3 DNA reads as TGTGCAAGTAGACAGCTGAATGAGCAGTTCTTC.

The DNA for the CDR3 is TGCAGTGCTAGAGCCAAAGGGGGTAATTCCCCCCCCCGGGGCAATGAGCAGTTCTTC. Translating it yields CSARAKGGNSPPRGNEQFF. The chain combines TRBV20-1 with TRBJ2-1; maybe TRBD1 (6 bases). This CDR3 is 19 amino acids long. The V end lost 1 base, the J end lost 6 bases, and 28 bases lay between the germline ends. Germline CDR1 reads DFQATT; CDR2 reads SNEGSKA (reference sequence).

This clonotype was counted only a few times. The chain combines TRBV4-1 with TRBJ2-7, with D perhaps assigned TRBD1 or TRBD2 (5 bases each). V was trimmed by 3 bases and J by 1 base, leaving 16 bases between them. Germline V gives CDR1 MGHRA, CDR2 YSYEKL. The CDR3 runs 16 residues. The CDR3 loop is CASSHGALAGSYEQYF. The CDR3 DNA reads TGCGCCAGCAGCCATGGGGCCCTAGCCGGATCCTACGAGCAGTACTTC.

In its sample, this clonotype was seen a few times. This sequence joins TRBV27 and TRBJ2-1; 10 bases line up with TRBD2. The CDR3 has 16 amino acids. V dropped 0 bases and J dropped 6; count of bases not matched to a gene: 5. Germline V gene sequence: CDR1 MNHEY, CDR2 SMNVEV (reference sequence). The CDR3 sequence is CASSLSSPSGSNEQFF. CDR3 nucleotide sequence: TGTGCCAGCAGTTTATCGTCCCCTAGCGGGAGCAATGAGCAGTTCTTC.

The rearrangement joins TRBV6-1 to TRBJ2-1; the match to TRBD2 covers 13 bases. The germline V gene encodes CDR1 MNHNS and CDR2 SASEGT. V lost 4 bases and J lost 5; bases outside the gene matches: 8. This CDR3 is built from 17 residues. The CDR3 DNA sequence: TGTGCCAGCAGTGCAGTTCCCGGGACTAGCGGGAACAATGAGCAGTTCTTC. It is translated as CASSAVPGTSGNNEQFF.

This clonotype was detected a few times. This rearrangement joins TRBV28 to TRBJ2-3; D is perhaps TRBD1 (6 bases). Germline V CDR1 and CDR2: MDHEN, SYDVKM. The CDR3 runs to 12 residues. Trimming left V 9 bases short and J 6 bases short, with 13 bases between. CDR3 nucleotide sequence: TGTGCCAGTGGGACATTTATGGATACGCAGTATTTT. It specifies CASGTFMDTQYF. Full variable domain (outside the CDR3, taken from reference TRBV28 and TRBJ2-3): DVKVTQSSRYLVKRTGEKVFLECVQDMDHENMFWYRQDPGLGLRLIYFSYDVKMKEKGDIPEGYSVSREKKERFSLILESASTNQTSMYLCASGTFMDTQYFGPGTRLTVL.

V gene TRBV5-1 combines with J gene TRBJ2-7; TRBD1 agrees at 8 bases. V was clipped by 1 base and J by 4 bases; unmatched bases: 7. The CDR3 runs to 15 residues. The germline V gene has CDR1 SGHRS and CDR2 YFSETQ. CDR3 protein: CASSLQGQGPYEQYF. The CDR3 bases are TGCGCCAGCAGCTTGCAAGGACAGGGCCCATACGAGCAGTACTTC.

This clonotype has a handful of counts. The chain recombines TRBV11-3 with TRBJ2-7; D is unresolved. V lost 1 base and J 4 bases, leaving 8 bases between the germline ends. The CDR3 consists of 13 residues. Germline V lookup: CDR1 SGHNT, CDR2 YENEEA. CDR3 bases: TGTGCCAGCAGCTTAGGTGACCATTACGAGCAGTACTTC. Its protein is CASSLGDHYEQYF.

This clonotype has a handful of counts. V gene TRBV29-1 combines with J gene TRBJ2-3; D is uncertain. Germline V gives CDR1 SQVTM, CDR2 ANQGSEA. The V end was cut by 2 bases, the J end by 6 bases, with 15 bases between. This CDR3 has 14 amino acids. The DNA of the CDR3 is TGCAGCGTTGAATGGGTGGGCATCGTGGATACGCAGTATTTT. Its protein is CSVEWVGIVDTQYF.

This clonotype has only a few counts. The rearrangement links TRBV11-2 to TRBJ1-5; 7 bases fit TRBD1. Trimming removed 5 bases from V and 0 bases from J; junction bases left unmatched: 16. Germline assignment: CDR1 SGHAT and CDR2 FQNNGV. The CDR3 extends over 19 amino acids. The CDR3 DNA sequence: TGTGCCAGCAGCCCTACTGGACAGGCCGTCTCCTATAGCAATCAGCCCCAGCATTTT. Translating it yields CASSPTGQAVSYSNQPQHF.

In DNA, the CDR3 is TGCAGCGTTGAAGACCTACCCGGGACGACCTATGGCTACACCTTC. Translation gives CSVEDLPGTTYGYTF. The gene calls are TRBV29-1 and TRBJ1-2, with D possibly being TRBD1 (5 bases). This CDR3 has 15 residues. Trimming pared 0 bases from V and 4 bases from J, leaving 15 bases between. CDR1 and CDR2 from the germline V gene are SQVTM and ANQGSEA.

This chain uses TRBV28 with TRBJ2-2; 8 nucleotides match TRBD1. Germline V gene data show CDR1 as MDHEN and CDR2 as SYDVKM. V shed 3 bases and J 1 base; nucleotides not matched to a gene: 7. The CDR3 is 17 amino acids. This chain's CDR3 is CASSFLPGGLNTGELFF. The CDR3 coding sequence is TGTGCCAGCAGTTTCCTTCCAGGGGGCTTGAACACCGGGGAGCTGTTTTTT.

This clonotype turned up a few times. V and J are TRBV6-2 or TRBV6-3 and TRBJ2-1, with D possibly being TRBD2 (5 bases). Trimming left V 5 bases short and J 5 bases short, with 13 bases between. The CDR3 has 14 residues. Germline V gene lookup returns CDR1 MNHEY and CDR2 SVGEGT. As DNA, the CDR3 is TGTGCCAGCAGTGCGTCGCTAGCCCACAATGAGCAGTTCTTC. It codes for CASSASLAHNEQFF.

This clonotype was counted between two and nine times. The V gene is TRBV7-2, the J gene TRBJ2-1, with D hard to call. With 1 base removed from V and 0 bases from J, the gap between germline ends came to 10 bases. Germline CDR1 SGHTA, CDR2 FQGNSA. There are 16 residues in the CDR3. The chain's CDR3 is CASSLVGPNSYNEQFF. Written as DNA, the CDR3 is TGTGCCAGCAGCTTAGTCGGGCCTAACTCCTACAATGAGCAGTTCTTC.

This clonotype was detected a few times. The CDR3 nucleotides are TGTGCCAGCAGCTTGTTGGCCCCGAGTCCTGGGGATGAGCAGTTCTTC. This translates into CASSLLAPSPGDEQFF. The V call is TRBV5-6, the J call TRBJ2-1; D not resolved. Per the germline V gene, CDR1 is SGHDT and CDR2 is YYEEEE. Trimming pared 1 base from V and 8 bases from J, leaving 19 bases between. The CDR3 spans 16 residues.

A few counts support this clonotype. The rearrangement joins TRBV5-1 to TRBJ2-7; 9 bases are shared with TRBD2. CDR3 length: 16 amino acids. Per germline, CDR1 SGHRS and CDR2 YFSETQ. Trimming removed 1 base from V and 5 bases from J; junction bases left unmatched: 10. The CDR3 sequence: CASSLRGRAGMDEQYF. DNA for the CDR3: TGCGCCAGCAGCTTGCGCGGGAGGGCCGGAATGGACGAGCAGTACTTC.

This clonotype was observed a handful of times. The chain joins TRBV7-9 to TRBJ2-3; 8 bases map to TRBD1. The CDR3 loop spans 17 amino acids. Germline loops: CDR1 SEHNR, CDR2 FQNEAQ (reference sequence). J lost 5 bases, V lost 5 bases, and 15 bases had no gene match. This CDR3 is CASSPRIFQGAIDTQYF. The DNA of the CDR3 is TGTGCCAGCAGCCCACGGATTTTCCAGGGGGCGATAGATACGCAGTATTTT.

V gene TRBV5-1 combines with J gene TRBJ1-2; 7 nucleotides agree with TRBD1. Per germline, CDR1 SGHRS and CDR2 YFSETQ. There are 15 residues in the CDR3. V lost 0 bases to trimming and J lost 2 bases; unmatched junction nucleotides: 4. The CDR3 DNA is TGCGCCAGCAGCTTGGTACCAGGGGGAAACTATGGCTACACCTTC. It specifies CASSLVPGGNYGYTF.

The rearrangement links TRBV2 to TRBJ2-1; D unclear. Germline V gives CDR1 SNHLY, CDR2 FYNNEI. V lost 1 base to trimming and J lost 5 bases, with 9 bases between them. This CDR3 is built from 14 residues. This chain's CDR3 is CASSEGRGDNEQFF. DNA of the CDR3: TGTGCCAGCAGTGAAGGTCGTGGTGACAATGAGCAGTTCTTC.

The table lists this clonotype with a few counts. The chain is built from TRBV2 and TRBJ2-7; no firm D call. With 3 bases removed from V and 0 bases from J, the gap between germline ends came to 3 bases. Germline V gene sequence: CDR1 SNHLY, CDR2 FYNNEI. CDR3 length equals 12 residues. The CDR3 sequence is CASSDLSYEQYF. The CDR3 DNA reads TGTGCCAGCAGTGACCTCTCCTACGAGCAGTACTTC.

The genes are TRBV28 and TRBJ2-3, with D possibly matching TRBD2 (7 bases). V lost 1 base and J 4 bases, leaving 12 bases between the germline ends. This CDR3 is built from 15 residues. Germline CDR1 and CDR2: MDHEN and SYDVKM. The CDR3 spells CASSLLGGAPDTQYF. CDR3 sequence (DNA): TGTGCCAGCAGTTTATTGGGGGGGGCCCCAGATACGCAGTATTTT.

This clonotype has only a few counts. The V gene is TRBV16, the J gene TRBJ2-7; D tentatively reads TRBD1 or TRBD2 (5 bases each). Germline CDR1 and CDR2: KGHSY and FQNENV. Trimming took off 1 base at V and 2 bases at J, with 15 bases between the two ends. This CDR3 comprises 16 residues. The CDR3 spells CASSQLGEHLTYEQYF. CDR3 nucleotide sequence: TGTGCCAGCAGCCAATTGGGGGAACATCTCACCTACGAGCAGTACTTC. The variable domain in full, with the rest retrieved from reference TRBV16 and TRBJ2-7, is GEEVAQTPKHLVRGEGQKAKLYCAPIKGHSYVFWYQQVLKNEFKFLISFQNENVFDETGMPKERFSAKCLPNSPCSLEIQATKLEDSAVYFCASSQLGEHLTYEQYFGPGTRLTVT.

This clonotype was counted many times. The chain recombines TRBV4-3 with TRBJ2-1; D unresolved. The CDR3 has 18 residues. Trimming pared 1 base from V and 0 bases from J, leaving 16 bases between. From germline, CDR1 is LGHNA and CDR2 YSLEER. DNA of the CDR3: TGCGCCAGCAGCCAAGGATATGATGCCCCAAGCTCCTACAATGAGCAGTTCTTC. This gives the protein CASSQGYDAPSSYNEQFF.

The rearrangement links TRBV29-1 to TRBJ2-7, with D possibly being TRBD2 (5 bases). Germline CDR1 is SQVTM and CDR2 is ANQGSEA. This CDR3 spans 15 amino acids. V was clipped by 0 bases and J by 0 bases, with 12 bases between them. The CDR3 nucleotides are TGCAGCGTTGAAGATCATGCGGGTTTCTCCTACGAGCAGTACTTC. This sequence encodes CSVEDHAGFSYEQYF.

The chain employs TRBV20-1 and TRBJ2-7, with unresolved D. CDR1 DFQATT and CDR2 SNEGSKA come from the germline V gene (reference sequence). V was shortened by 3 bases and J by 4 bases, with 19 bases between the two germline ends. CDR3 length equals 15 residues. This CDR3 is CSASPGYGAIYEQYF. CDR3 sequence (DNA): TGCAGTGCTAGTCCGGGCTACGGTGCGATTTACGAGCAGTACTTC.

This chain links TRBV27 with TRBJ2-7, with TRBD1 matching over 9 bases. The CDR3 length is 16 residues. V was pared by 8 bases and J by 3 bases, with 14 bases of the junction left unmatched. The V gene's germline CDR1 is MNHEY and CDR2 SMNVEV (reference sequence). The CDR3, as DNA: TGTGCCAGCGTAGGACAGGGGAAGAGGGTCGGCTACGAGCAGTACTTC. Its translation: CASVGQGKRVGYEQYF.

There are a few counts of this clonotype. The genes are TRBV4-3 and TRBJ1-1, with 8 bases aligning to TRBD1. V dropped 4 bases and J dropped 1; count of bases not matched to a gene: 11. Per the germline V gene, CDR1 is LGHNA and CDR2 is YSLEER. The CDR3 has 17 amino acids. CDR3 protein: CASSPNWQGARNTEAFF. The CDR3 DNA is TGCGCCAGCAGCCCCAACTGGCAGGGGGCAAGGAACACTGAAGCTTTCTTT.

The chain is built from TRBV7-9 and TRBJ2-5, with 7 positions matching TRBD1. Germline V gene lookup returns CDR1 SEHNR and CDR2 FQNEAQ (reference sequence). The trim removed 4 bases at V and 6 bases at J, leaving 14 bases unmatched. This CDR3 has 16 amino acids. The CDR3 region has the DNA TGTGCCAGCAGCTCTCGACAGGGTATCTCTCAGAAGACCCAGTACTTC. This gives the protein CASSSRQGISQKTQYF.